The clone carrying this TCR beta chain was recorded at least ten times. Its specificity is not known. Time point specified: sample taken at primary tumor resection. The V gene's germline CDR1 is ENHRY and CDR2 SYGVKD. This CDR3 has 12 residues. Trimming shortened V by 3 bases and J by 6 bases, and 8 bases separated the two germline ends. The data belong to a study of spatial heterogeneity in lung cancer. General study results and limits: Ubiquitous expanded tumor TCRs were observed in blood more at resection than follow-up.

TCRdb analysed the 5' RACE reads with MiXCR anew, one entry per CDR3 protein. The repertoire holds 45,000 to 55,000 distinct CDR3 sequences, less than 6% seen once, with 8.5% to 14% in the top ten. This receptor was identified in a male donor with early-stage non-small cell lung cancer. The rearrangement links TRBV10-3 to TRBJ2-5, with D tentatively TRBD1 (5 bases). The source material was PBMCs, sampled at surgery. The chain's CDR3 is CAISEGEQTQYF. The CDR3 bases are TGTGCCATCAGTGAAGGGGAACAGACCCAGTACTTC.